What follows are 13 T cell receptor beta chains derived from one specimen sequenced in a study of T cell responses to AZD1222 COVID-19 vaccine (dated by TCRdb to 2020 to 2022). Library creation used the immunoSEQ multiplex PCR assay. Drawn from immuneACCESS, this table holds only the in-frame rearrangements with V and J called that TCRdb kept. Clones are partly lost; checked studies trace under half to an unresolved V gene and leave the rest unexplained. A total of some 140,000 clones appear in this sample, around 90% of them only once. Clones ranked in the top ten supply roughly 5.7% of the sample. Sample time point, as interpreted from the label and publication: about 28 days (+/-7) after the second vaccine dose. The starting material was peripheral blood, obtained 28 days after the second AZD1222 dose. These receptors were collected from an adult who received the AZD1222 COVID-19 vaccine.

The CDR3 DNA follows: TGTGCCAGCAGCTTAGATGGCGGGGATGGCTACACCTTC. Amino acid sequence: CASSLDGGDGYTF. The V gene is TRBV7-9, the J gene TRBJ1-2; D is uncertain. Germline V CDR1 and CDR2: SEHNR, FQNEAQ (reference sequence). V shed 1 base and J shed 6 bases, with 9 bases lying between them. The CDR3 has 13 residues.

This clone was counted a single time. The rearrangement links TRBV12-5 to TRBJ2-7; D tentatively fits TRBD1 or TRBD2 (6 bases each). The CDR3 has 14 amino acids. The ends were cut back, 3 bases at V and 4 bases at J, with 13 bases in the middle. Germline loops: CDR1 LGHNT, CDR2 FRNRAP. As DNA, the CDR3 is TGTGCTAGTGGTTTCGGTACAGGGAGGTACGAGCAGTACTTC. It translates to CASGFGTGRYEQYF.

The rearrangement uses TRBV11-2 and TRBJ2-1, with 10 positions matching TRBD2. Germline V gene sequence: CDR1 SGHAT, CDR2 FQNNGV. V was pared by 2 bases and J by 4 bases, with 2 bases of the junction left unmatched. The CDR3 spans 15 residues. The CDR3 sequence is CASSLLAGEYNEQFF. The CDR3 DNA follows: TGTGCCAGCAGCTTACTAGCGGGAGAGTACAATGAGCAGTTCTTC.

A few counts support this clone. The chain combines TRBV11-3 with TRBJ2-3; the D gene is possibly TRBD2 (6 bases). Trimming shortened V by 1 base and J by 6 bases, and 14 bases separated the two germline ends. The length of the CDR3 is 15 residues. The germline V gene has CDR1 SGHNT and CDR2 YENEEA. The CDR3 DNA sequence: TGTGCCAGCAGCTTAGTTGGGGGGTTGGTGGATACGCAGTATTTT. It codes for CASSLVGGLVDTQYF.

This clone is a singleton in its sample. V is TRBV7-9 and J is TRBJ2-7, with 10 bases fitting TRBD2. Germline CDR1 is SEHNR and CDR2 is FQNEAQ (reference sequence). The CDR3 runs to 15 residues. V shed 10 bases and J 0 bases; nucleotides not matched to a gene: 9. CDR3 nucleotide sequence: TGTGCCACCCAGGTACTAGCGGGGATCTCCTACGAGCAGTACTTC. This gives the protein CATQVLAGISYEQYF.

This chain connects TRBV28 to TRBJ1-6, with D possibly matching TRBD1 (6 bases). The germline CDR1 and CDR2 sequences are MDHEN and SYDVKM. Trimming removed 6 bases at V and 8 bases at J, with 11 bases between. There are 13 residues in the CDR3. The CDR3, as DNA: TGTGCCAGCAGACTAGCAGGGGATTCACCCCTCCACTTT. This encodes CASRLAGDSPLHF.

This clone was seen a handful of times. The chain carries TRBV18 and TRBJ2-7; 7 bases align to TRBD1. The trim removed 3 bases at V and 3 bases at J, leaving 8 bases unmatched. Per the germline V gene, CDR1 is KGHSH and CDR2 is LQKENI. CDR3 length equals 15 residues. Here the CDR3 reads CASSPGTAGVYEQYF. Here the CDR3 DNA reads TGTGCCAGCTCACCCGGGACAGCAGGAGTCTACGAGCAGTACTTC.

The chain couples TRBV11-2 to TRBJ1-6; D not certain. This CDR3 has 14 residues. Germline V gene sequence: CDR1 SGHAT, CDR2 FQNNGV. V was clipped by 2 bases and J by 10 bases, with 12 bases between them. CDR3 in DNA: TGTGCCAGCAGCTTAAACGCAGATCGATCACCCCTCCACTTT. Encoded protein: CASSLNADRSPLHF.

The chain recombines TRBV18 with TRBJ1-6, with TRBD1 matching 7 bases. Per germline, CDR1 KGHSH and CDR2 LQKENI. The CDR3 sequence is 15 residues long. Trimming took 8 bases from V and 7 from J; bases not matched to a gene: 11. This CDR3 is CASRQGSNSNSPLHF. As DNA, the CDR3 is TGTGCCAGCCGACAGGGCTCAAATTCAAATTCACCCCTCCACTTT.

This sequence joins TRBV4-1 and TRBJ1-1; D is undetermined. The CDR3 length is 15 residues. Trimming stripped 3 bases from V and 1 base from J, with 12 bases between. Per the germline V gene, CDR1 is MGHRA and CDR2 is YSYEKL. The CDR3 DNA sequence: TGCGCCAGCAGCCACCCCCAGACACCGAACACTGAAGCTTTCTTT. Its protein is CASSHPQTPNTEAFF.

DNA for the CDR3: TGTGCCAGCAGTTTCGGACTAGCGGCAAACTCCTACAATGAGCAGTTCTTC. It codes for CASSFGLAANSYNEQFF. This chain uses TRBV27 with TRBJ2-1; 10 bases agree with TRBD2. The CDR3 totals 17 residues. The germline V gene has CDR1 MNHEY and CDR2 SMNVEV (reference sequence). Germline trimming cut 3 bases from V and 0 bases from J; bases unmatched to any gene: 5.

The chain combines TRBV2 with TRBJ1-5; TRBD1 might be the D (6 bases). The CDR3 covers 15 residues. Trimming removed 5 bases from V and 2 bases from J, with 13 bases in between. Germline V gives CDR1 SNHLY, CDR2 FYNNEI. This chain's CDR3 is CASSYREVGNQPQHF. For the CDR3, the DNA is TGTGCCAGCAGTTACAGGGAAGTGGGCAATCAGCCCCAGCATTTT. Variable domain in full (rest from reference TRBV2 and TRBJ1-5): EPEVTQTPSHQVTQMGQEVILRCVPISNHLYFYWYRQILGQKVEFLVSFYNNEISEKSEIFDDQFSVERPDGSNFTLKIRSTKLEDSAMYFCASSYREVGNQPQHFGDGTRLSIL.

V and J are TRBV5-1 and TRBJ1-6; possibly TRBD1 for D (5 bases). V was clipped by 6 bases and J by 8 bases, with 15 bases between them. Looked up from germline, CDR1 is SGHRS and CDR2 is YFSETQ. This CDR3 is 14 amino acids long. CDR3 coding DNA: TGCGCCAGCAAAACAGGCGAGTCGGATTCACCCCTCCACTTT. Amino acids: CASKTGESDSPLHF.